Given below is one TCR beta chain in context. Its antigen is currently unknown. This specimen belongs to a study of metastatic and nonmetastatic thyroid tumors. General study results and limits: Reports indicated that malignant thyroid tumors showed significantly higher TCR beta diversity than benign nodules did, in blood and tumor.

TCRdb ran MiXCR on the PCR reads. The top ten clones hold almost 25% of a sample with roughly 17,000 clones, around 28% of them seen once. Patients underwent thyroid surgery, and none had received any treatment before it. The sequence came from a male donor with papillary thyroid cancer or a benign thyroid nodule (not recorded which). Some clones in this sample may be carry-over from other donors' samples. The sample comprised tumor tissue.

The DNA for the CDR3 is TGTGCCAGCAGCCCTACGAGGGGGTCCTACAATGAGCAGTTCTTC. Encoded protein: CASSPTRGSYNEQFF. The chain recombines TRBV9 with TRBJ2-1, with D tentatively TRBD1 (6 bases). V lost 4 bases to trimming and J lost 1 base, with 12 bases between them. The CDR3 is 15 residues long. Per the germline V gene, CDR1 is SGDLS and CDR2 is YYNGEE.